Following are 21 T cell receptor beta chains from one sample sequenced in a study of cytomegalovirus exposure and HLA in healthy donors (TCRdb year 2017). The library was generated by the immunoSEQ multiplex PCR assay. For the multiplex PCR, a mixture combining 60 forward primers for TCR Vbeta segments and 13 reverse primers for TCR Jbeta segments was used. TCRdb mirrors the immuneACCESS table, restricted to in-frame sequences. Some clones are absent from its copies; in checked studies, under half trace to an unresolved V gene, and the reason for the others is unknown. In this sample the table shows 95,000 or so clones, 81% of which occur a single time. Under 5.5% of the sample goes to the ten largest clones. The sample comprised PBMCs. Receptor source: a woman in her seventies in good health and CMV-seropositive.

The chain carries TRBV11-3 and TRBJ1-1; maybe TRBD1 (5 bases). Germline CDR1 reads SGHNT; CDR2 reads YENEEA. V was shortened by 5 bases and J by 7 bases, with 17 bases between the two germline ends. The CDR3 has 14 amino acids. CDR3 region: CASSPPGGEVEAFF. In DNA, the CDR3 is TGTGCCAGCAGCCCCCCGGGGGGGGAGGTTGAAGCTTTCTTT. Full variable domain (rest looked up from reference TRBV11-3 and TRBJ1-1): EAGVVQSPRYKIIEKKQPVAFWCNPISGHNTLYWYLQNLGQGPELLIRYENEEAVDDSQLPKDRFSAERLKGVDSTLKIQPAELGDSAVYLCASSPPGGEVEAFFGQGTRLTVV.

The chain employs TRBV5-1 and TRBJ1-5; no firm D call. Looked up from germline, CDR1 is SGHRS and CDR2 is YFSETQ. Trimming stripped 0 bases from V and 4 bases from J, with 5 bases between. The CDR3 extends over 13 amino acids. The CDR3 DNA reads TGCGCCAGCAGCTTGGACGGTAATCAGCCCCAGCATTTT. It yields the protein CASSLDGNQPQHF.

The rearrangement uses TRBV7-2 and TRBJ1-2, with 7 nucleotides matching TRBD1. V gave up 4 bases and J gave up 8 bases; unmatched junction bases: 19. The CDR3 is 17 amino acids. Looked up from germline, CDR1 is SGHTA and CDR2 is FQGNSA. The CDR3 sequence is CASSSLTGQARREGYTF. DNA for the CDR3: TGTGCCAGCAGCTCCTTGACCGGACAGGCCCGACGGGAGGGCTACACCTTC.

The genes are TRBV4-1 and TRBJ2-7; 12 nucleotides agree with TRBD2. V lost 1 base and J lost 5; bases outside the gene matches: 9. The CDR3 has 17 residues. CDR1 is MGHRA and CDR2 is YSYEKL in the germline V gene. CDR3 residues: CASSQVLAGGSLDEQYF. The CDR3 DNA sequence: TGCGCCAGCAGCCAAGTACTAGCGGGAGGAAGTTTGGACGAGCAGTACTTC.

The chain couples TRBV29-1 to TRBJ2-1; 13 nucleotides align to TRBD2. The CDR3 covers 13 residues. V lost 0 bases to trimming and J lost 10 bases; unmatched junction nucleotides: 0. Germline V gene lookup returns CDR1 SQVTM and CDR2 ANQGSEA. This CDR3 is CSVEEGLAGEQFF. DNA of the CDR3: TGCAGCGTTGAAGAGGGACTAGCGGGAGAGCAGTTCTTC.

The DNA of the CDR3 is TGTGCCAGCAGCTCAGACCGGGACAGGGGCGAAAAACTGTTTTTT. Encoded protein: CASSSDRDRGEKLFF. This chain joins TRBV7-9 and TRBJ1-4; 10 nucleotides line up with TRBD1. The germline gives CDR1 SEHNR, CDR2 FQNEAQ (reference sequence). This CDR3 has 15 amino acids. V lost 4 bases and J lost 8; bases outside the gene matches: 7.

This clone was found once. The chain uses TRBV4-3 and TRBJ1-4; D remains unclear. V lost 0 bases, J lost 3 bases, and 11 bases lay in between. This CDR3 region has 16 residues. Looked up from germline, CDR1 is LGHNA and CDR2 is YSLEER. The DNA for the CDR3 is TGCGCCAGCAGCCAAGAGGAGGGTCCAGCTAATGAAAAACTGTTTTTT. It codes for CASSQEEGPANEKLFF.

V usage is TRBV28 and J usage is TRBJ2-7, with 8 positions matching TRBD1. Germline CDR1 is MDHEN and CDR2 is SYDVKM. V shed 6 bases and J 7 bases; nucleotides not matched to a gene: 20. The CDR3 sequence is 17 residues long. The CDR3 sequence: CASSTRTGRPLRWEQYF. CDR3 in DNA: TGTGCCAGCAGCACCCGGACAGGGAGACCCTTACGATGGGAGCAGTACTTC.

J is TRBJ2-7 and V is TRBV10-2; D gene uncertain. V lost 6 bases, J lost 4 bases, and 10 bases lay in between. CDR3 length: 12 amino acids. Germline V gene lookup returns CDR1 WSHSY and CDR2 SAAADI. The CDR3 DNA reads as TGCGCCAGCAGCCTTGCCGGGTACGAGCAGTACTTC. Translation: CASSLAGYEQYF.

The CDR3 nucleotides read TGTGCCAGTAGTCGCGCTCGCGACAGGGCGAGTGACTATGGCTACACCTTC. Translated, it gives CASSRARDRASDYGYTF. V usage is TRBV19 and J usage is TRBJ1-2, with 7 bases that match TRBD1. The CDR3 is made up of 17 amino acids. The V gene's germline CDR1 is LNHDA and CDR2 SQIVND (reference sequence). Germline trimming cut 5 bases from V and 3 bases from J; bases unmatched to any gene: 15.

The chain couples TRBV19 to TRBJ1-5; 7 bases fit TRBD1. Trimming removed 9 bases from V and 3 bases from J; junction bases left unmatched: 8. The CDR3 contains 14 residues. The V gene's germline CDR1 is LNHDA and CDR2 SQIVND (reference sequence). The CDR3 sequence: CASWEGGPNQPQHF. CDR3 in DNA: TGTGCCAGCTGGGAAGGGGGCCCCAATCAGCCCCAGCATTTT.

The gene calls are TRBV5-5 and TRBJ2-7, with 7 bases matching TRBD2. There are 16 residues in the CDR3. V gave up 4 bases and J gave up 2 bases; unmatched junction bases: 12. The V gene's germline CDR1 is SGHKS and CDR2 YYEKEE (reference sequence). CDR3 sequence reads: CASSLEGGRAAYEQYF. In DNA, the CDR3 is TGTGCCAGCAGCCTAGAAGGTGGGAGGGCCGCCTACGAGCAGTACTTC.

This rearrangement joins TRBV14 to TRBJ2-7; 7 positions match TRBD1. J gave up 2 bases and V 3 bases, and 4 bases lay outside the gene matches. Germline CDR1 is SGHDN and CDR2 is FVKESK. The CDR3 sequence is 14 residues long. In DNA form, the CDR3 reads TGTGCCAGCAGCCAGAACAGGGGCCCCTACGAGCAGTACTTC. As protein: CASSQNRGPYEQYF.

This clone appeared a single time. V is TRBV9 and J is TRBJ2-5, with TRBD2 as a possible D gene (6 bases). Germline-derived CDR1 and CDR2 are SGDLS and YYNGEE. CDR3 length: 13 amino acids. With 6 bases removed from V and 5 bases from J, the gap between germline ends came to 14 bases. CDR3 sequence reads: CASNLEGRETQYF. CDR3 bases: TGTGCCAGCAACCTGGAGGGCCGGGAGACCCAGTACTTC.

The chain links TRBV2 to TRBJ2-4; no clear D gene. Germline V lookup: CDR1 SNHLY, CDR2 FYNNEI. Trimming left V 5 bases short and J 5 bases short, with 10 bases between. This CDR3 contains 13 residues. Here the CDR3 DNA reads TGTGCCAGCAGTTCTGACTGGGAAAACATTCAGTACTTC. The encoded protein is CASSSDWENIQYF. The full variable domain, in which reference TRBV2 and TRBJ2-4 provide the parts outside the CDR3, is EPEVTQTPSHQVTQMGQEVILRCVPISNHLYFYWYRQILGQKVEFLVSFYNNEISEKSEIFDDQFSVERPDGSNFTLKIRSTKLEDSAMYFCASSSDWENIQYFGAGTRLSVL.

This clone was seen repeatedly, ten times or more. The gene calls are TRBV21-1 and TRBJ2-7; the table names TRBD1, a call not compared with the DNA. TRBV21-1 is recorded as a pseudogene. CDR3 size: 17 residues. The CDR3 loop is CASSTGQPVRANYEQYF. The CDR3 region has the DNA TGTGCCAGCAGCACGGGACAGCCTGTGCGGGCTAACTACGAGCAGTACTTC.

The chain employs TRBV5-1 and TRBJ2-7; 9 bases align to TRBD2. This CDR3 has 14 residues. Germline V gives CDR1 SGHRS, CDR2 YFSETQ. J was trimmed by 6 bases and V by 3 bases; bases with no gene match: 7. CDR3 in DNA: TGCGCCAGCAGCTATACTAGCGGGTCTATCGAGCAGTACTTC. Translating gives CASSYTSGSIEQYF. The entire variable domain, with the rest obtained from reference TRBV5-1 and TRBJ2-7, is as follows: KAGVTQTPRYLIKTRGQQVTLSCSPISGHRSVSWYQQTPGQGLQFLFEYFSETQRNKGNFPGRFSGRQFSNSRSEMNVSTLELGDSALYLCASSYTSGSIEQYFGPGTRLTVT.

The chain has TRBV7-8 and TRBJ2-2; 10 positions agree with TRBD2. The CDR3 is 17 amino acids. V lost 2 bases to trimming and J lost 4 bases; unmatched junction nucleotides: 7. Germline values: CDR1 SGHVS, CDR2 FQNEAQ. The CDR3 coding sequence is TGTGCCAGCAGCTTAAGGAGCGGGAGGGCCCCCACCGGGGAGCTGTTTTTT. Its protein is CASSLRSGRAPTGELFF.

V and J are TRBV7-9 and TRBJ2-1; weak D call: TRBD1 (6 bases). Germline V gene lookup returns CDR1 SEHNR and CDR2 FQNEAQ (reference sequence). V was pared by 2 bases and J by 3 bases, with 17 bases between. This CDR3 spans 17 amino acids. CDR3 loop: CASSLLFSRGDYNEQFF. The CDR3, as DNA: TGTGCCAGCAGCTTACTTTTTTCCAGGGGTGACTACAATGAGCAGTTCTTC.

V is TRBV4-2 and J is TRBJ2-5; tentatively, D is TRBD1 (6 bases). The DNA end is a closer match to TRBJ2-7, so the J assignment may be wrong. This CDR3 has 13 residues. The germline V gene encodes CDR1 LGHNA and CDR2 YNFKEQ. CDR3 in DNA: TGTGCCAGCAGCCGGGAACAGGGCTACGAGCAGTACTTC. Translation gives CASSREQGYEQYF.

V usage is TRBV27 and J usage is TRBJ2-7, with D perhaps matching TRBD1 (6 bases). The CDR3 extends over 16 amino acids. Germline lookup yields CDR1 MNHEY and CDR2 SMNVEV (reference sequence). Between the trimmed V and J ends, which lost 5 bases and 2 bases, there was a span of 19 bases. The CDR3 sequence is CASSKPTGTPPYEQYF. CDR3 nucleotides: TGTGCCAGCAGTAAGCCCACAGGGACCCCCCCCTACGAGCAGTACTTC.